A single TCR beta chain is shown here with its context. The CDR3 is made up of 15 amino acids. Germline loops: CDR1 MNHNS, CDR2 SASEGT. Trimming removed 3 bases from V and 2 bases from J; junction bases left unmatched: 4. Methods used by the authors: Amplified reference gene primers provided the basis for estimating nucleated cell counts. Clones were sequenced by immunoSEQ multiplex PCR, and TCRdb holds only the in-frame ones, with some missing. V and J calls and clone size follow that table, whereas D and trimming were derived from the DNA. The table lists 250,000 or so clones, approximately 86% of them singletons. These data are taken from a study of blood T cell repertoires in COVID-19. Study at large: COVID-19 samples from acute and convalescent phases originated in the United States, Italy and Spain. T cells, B-cell-depleted T cells, or PBMCs supplied cDNA or gDNA.

J is TRBJ2-7 and V is TRBV6-1; 10 bases are a match to TRBD1. This receptor was identified in a woman between 65 and 79 years old with active or convalescent COVID-19. The sequencing input was peripheral blood. The DNA for the CDR3 is TGTGCCAGCAGTGAGACAGGGGGCCAAACCTACGAGCAGTACTTC. Encoded protein: CASSETGGQTYEQYF.